Presented here are 8 T cell receptor beta chains from one specimen sequenced in a study of blood T cell repertoires in COVID-19. This table comes from immunoSEQ multiplex PCR, and its TCRdb copy is limited to in-frame clones, with some not included. The table shows about 120,000 clones, with roughly 85% occurring only once. What was sequenced was peripheral blood. The receptors were gathered from a man aged 80 or over with acute or convalescent COVID-19.

This clone was observed a handful of times. The J gene is TRBJ2-7, the V gene TRBV2, with TRBD1 as a possible D gene (5 bases). Trimming took off 8 bases at V and 2 bases at J, with 13 bases between the two ends. The CDR3 consists of 13 residues. Germline lookup yields CDR1 SNHLY and CDR2 FYNNEI. The CDR3 protein is CASLQGPTYEQYF. CDR3 sequence (DNA): TGTGCCAGCCTCCAGGGCCCCACCTACGAGCAGTACTTC.

V is TRBV6-5 and J is TRBJ1-1, with D possibly TRBD1 on 5 matching bases. The CDR3 consists of 15 residues. Germline-derived CDR1 and CDR2 are MNHEY and SVGAGI. Trimming pared 6 bases from V and 1 base from J, leaving 15 bases between. The CDR3 is CASRLQESENTEAFF. In nucleotides, the CDR3 is TGTGCCAGCAGGCTACAGGAGTCTGAGAACACTGAAGCTTTCTTT.

This clone has only one observation. This chain joins TRBV19 and TRBJ2-5; 10 nucleotides agree with TRBD2. Per germline, CDR1 LNHDA and CDR2 SQIVND (reference sequence). The CDR3 spans 15 residues. V lost 5 bases, J lost 2 bases, and 5 bases stayed unmatched. The CDR3: CASSGGTSVQETQYF. CDR3 DNA: TGTGCCAGTAGTGGGGGGACTAGCGTACAAGAGACCCAGTACTTC.

CDR3 residues: CASSLAIGGATDTQYF. The CDR3, as DNA: TGCGCCAGCAGCCTTGCGATTGGGGGGGCCACAGATACGCAGTATTTT. The chain links TRBV5-1 to TRBJ2-3, with D possibly TRBD2 on 7 matching bases. Germline V gene lookup returns CDR1 SGHRS and CDR2 YFSETQ. The CDR3 spans 16 residues. The V end was cut by 4 bases, the J end by 2 bases, with 17 bases between.

This chain uses TRBV19 with TRBJ1-2, with D perhaps TRBD1 (5 bases). V lost 7 bases to trimming and J lost 9 bases, with 18 bases between them. CDR1 and CDR2 from the germline V gene are LNHDA and SQIVND (reference sequence). This CDR3 spans 13 amino acids. The CDR3 bases are TGTGCCAGTAACTCTCTTCAGGGTAATCGCTACACCTTC. As protein: CASNSLQGNRYTF.

This clone was found a few times. The rearrangement joins TRBV7-9 to TRBJ2-7, with 9 bases lining up with TRBD1. J lost 4 bases, V lost 5 bases, and 18 bases had no gene match. There are 18 residues in the CDR3. CDR1 SEHNR and CDR2 FQNEAQ come from the germline V gene (reference sequence). CDR3 DNA sequence: TGTGCCAGCAGCCCCGGGGCCATTACAGGGGGCGCCAGGTACGAGCAGTACTTC. Protein sequence: CASSPGAITGGARYEQYF.

The chain is built from TRBV7-2 and TRBJ2-2; no clear D gene. The CDR3 totals 14 residues. V shed 8 bases and J shed 4 bases, with 14 bases lying between them. Germline V gene lookup returns CDR1 SGHTA and CDR2 FQGNSA. As DNA, the CDR3 is TGTGCCAGCCGATGGGTCCCAGGCACCGGGGAGCTGTTTTTT. Translating it yields CASRWVPGTGELFF. Filled out from reference TRBV7-2 and TRBJ2-2, the complete variable domain reads GAGVSQSPSNKVTEKGKDVELRCDPISGHTALYWYRQSLGQGLEFLIYFQGNSAPDKSGLPSDRFSAERTGGSVSTLTIQRTQQEDSAVYLCASRWVPGTGELFFGEGSRLTVL.

This clone was seen a handful of times. This chain links TRBV18 with TRBJ1-1; D unresolved. Looked up from germline, CDR1 is KGHSH and CDR2 is LQKENI. V was pared by 3 bases and J by 1 base, with 12 bases between. The CDR3 consists of 15 residues. The CDR3 nucleotides are TGTGCCAGCTCACCGCCTACACGGGAGAACACTGAAGCTTTCTTT. Amino acids: CASSPPTRENTEAFF.